Listed below are T cell receptor beta chains from one sample, sequenced in a study of blood T cell repertoires in COVID-19. Assay used: immunoSEQ multiplex PCR; TCRdb lists only in-frame clones, some missing. The sample has over 250,000 clones; 85% to 90% are singletons. The sample consisted of PBMCs or T cells enriched from blood (not recorded which). These receptors came from a woman aged 60-75 years in a cohort exposed to, infected with or recovered from COVID-19 (not recorded which). CDR3s include the opening cysteine and the closing phenylalanine or tryptophan. The order of the fields is clone size, J gene, D gene, V gene, CDR3 protein, CDR3 DNA. A D gene is named only where the DNA matches it firmly. Clone sizes are given selectively: once, few, many, or a class where the clone is expanded.

NA,TRBJ1-5,TRBD1,TRBV6-6,CASSPWETGGREQPQHF,TGTGCCAGCAGTCCCTGGGAAACAGGGGGGAGAGAGCAGCCCCAGCATTTT
once,TRBJ2-2,NA,TRBV28,CASSWGLNTGELFF,TGTGCCAGTTCCTGGGGGCTTAACACCGGGGAGCTGTTTTTT
NA,TRBJ2-5,TRBD2,TRBV27,CASSPSGHAGGRGEETQYF,TGTGCCAGCAGTCCCTCCGGGCACGCCGGGGGTCGGGGGGAAGAGACCCAGTACTTC
few,TRBJ2-1,NA,TRBV7-3,CASSLTPSEGQFF,TGTGCCAGCAGCTTAACGCCCAGCGAAGGGCAGTTCTTC
NA,TRBJ2-1,NA,TRBV5-5,CASSFQILNNEQFF,TGTGCCAGCAGCTTTCAGATATTGAACAATGAGCAGTTCTTC
NA,TRBJ1-2,NA,TRBV28,CASSSTNRVPGGYTF,TGTGCCAGCAGTTCAACCAACCGTGTGCCGGGGGGCTACACCTTC
NA,TRBJ1-5,TRBD1,TRBV24-1,CATAETGDPNQPQHF,TGTGCCACCGCTGAAACAGGGGATCCCAATCAGCCCCAGCATTTT
NA,TRBJ1-2,NA,TRBV7-3,CASSLTGSYGYTF,TGTGCCAGCAGCTTAACCGGTAGCTATGGCTACACCTTC
NA,TRBJ2-5,TRBD2,TRBV7-6,CASSLDSGRGETQYF,TGTGCCAGCAGCTTAGATAGCGGGAGAGGAGAGACCCAGTACTTC
NA,TRBJ2-1,TRBD2,TRBV2,CASTTSGRAVGNEQFF,TGTGCCAGCACTACTAGCGGGAGGGCCGTTGGGAATGAGCAGTTCTTC
NA,TRBJ1-1,TRBD1,TRBV27,CASGVTGGTEAFF,TGTGCCAGCGGGGTTACAGGGGGCACTGAAGCTTTCTTT
NA,TRBJ2-7,TRBD2,TRBV27,CASSSPTSGRIEQYF,TGTGCCAGCAGTTCCCCGACCAGCGGGAGGATCGAGCAGTACTTC
NA,TRBJ2-5,NA,TRBV18,CASSPWAGSQETQYF,TGTGCCAGCTCGCCCTGGGCAGGATCCCAAGAGACCCAGTACTTC
few,TRBJ1-5,TRBD1,TRBV30,CAWSREMTGGGQPQHF,TGTGCCTGGAGTCGCGAAATGACAGGGGGCGGTCAGCCCCAGCATTTT
once,TRBJ2-1,TRBD1,TRBV25-1,CASSELGTGFNNEQFF,TGTGCCAGCAGTGAATTGGGGACAGGGTTTAACAATGAGCAGTTCTTC
NA,TRBJ1-5,NA,TRBV21-1,CARIGQGSNQPQHF,TGTGCCAGGATCGGACAGGGCAGCAATCAGCCCCAGCATTTT